These 26 T cell receptor beta chains were sequenced from one sample in a study of blood T cell repertoires in COVID-19 (dated by TCRdb to about 2020). Library preparation was by the immunoSEQ multiplex PCR assay. TCRdb obtained this table from immuneACCESS and retained in-frame rearrangements with V and J assigned. These tables miss some clones; where compared with another copy, unresolved V genes account for less than half of the shortfall, and the remainder is unexplained. The sample data list 150,000 to 200,000 clones, and more than 70% of these were observed just once. The ten largest clones capture about 18% of the sample. The sequenced sample consisted of peripheral blood. The receptors stem from a person aged 65-85 years with COVID-19, enrolled during active disease.

Here the CDR3 reads CASSLEEGLETQYF. CDR3 bases: TGCGCCAGCAGCTTGGAGGAGGGCTTGGAGACCCAGTACTTC. This chain connects TRBV5-1 to TRBJ2-5; possibly TRBD2 for D (6 bases). V gave up 0 bases and J gave up 5 bases, with 11 bases separating them. From germline, CDR1 is SGHRS and CDR2 YFSETQ. The CDR3 sequence is 14 residues long.

CDR3 coding DNA: TGTGCCAGCAGTTACAGCGCGCTAGGGCGGGGTGGCTACACCTTC. The encoded protein is CASSYSALGRGGYTF. This chain joins TRBV6-6 and TRBJ1-2; D unclear. Germline values: CDR1 MNHNY, CDR2 SVGAGI (reference sequence). The CDR3 runs to 15 residues. The V gene lost 2 bases and the J gene lost 7 bases, with 17 bases spanning the gap.

This chain uses TRBV7-9 with TRBJ1-1; D remains ambiguous. The CDR3 is made up of 15 amino acids. With 5 bases removed from V and 7 bases from J, the gap between germline ends came to 20 bases. CDR1 is SEHNR, CDR2 FQNEAQ, per germline (reference sequence). The DNA of the CDR3 is TGTGCCAGCAGCCGACCCAGTGGTACGACAAGTGAAGCTTTCTTT. Protein sequence: CASSRPSGTTSEAFF.

This clone was seen only once. The J gene is TRBJ1-5, the V gene TRBV28; no definite D call. The CDR3 runs 14 residues. V was shortened by 6 bases and J by 7 bases, with 16 bases between the two germline ends. From germline, CDR1 is MDHEN and CDR2 SYDVKM. CDR3 loop: CASSVYGYGQPQHF. The CDR3 DNA follows: TGTGCCAGCAGCGTATACGGGTATGGGCAGCCCCAGCATTTT.

The rearrangement links TRBV2 to TRBJ2-7, with 7 bases identical to TRBD2. Germline loops: CDR1 SNHLY, CDR2 FYNNEI. This CDR3 is 15 amino acids long. The junction had 9 bases not matched to a gene; V was cut back by 5 bases and J by 2 bases. The CDR3 region is CASSPWVRGAYEQYF. CDR3 in DNA: TGTGCCAGCAGTCCCTGGGTACGGGGGGCCTACGAGCAGTACTTC.

V is TRBV19 and J is TRBJ1-5; D gene unclear. Germline loops: CDR1 LNHDA, CDR2 SQIVND (reference sequence). Trimming left V 4 bases short and J 0 bases short, with 16 bases between. There are 17 residues in the CDR3. CDR3 nucleotides: TGTGCCAGTAGTAGACAATTCCTGCTCCATAGCAATCAGCCCCAGCATTTT. Translating gives CASSRQFLLHSNQPQHF.

CDR3 nucleotide sequence: TGTGCCAGCAGCCCGACGGGCGGGAGTCGCACAGATACGCAGTATTTT. This translates into CASSPTGGSRTDTQYF. The chain couples TRBV7-3 to TRBJ2-3, with TRBD2 matching 7 bases. CDR3 length equals 16 residues. The V and J ends lost 5 bases and 1 base, in that order; junction bases with no gene match: 9. The germline V gene encodes CDR1 SGHTA and CDR2 FQGTGA.

The genes are TRBV5-6 and TRBJ1-4, with D possibly TRBD1 on 5 matching bases. CDR3 size: 14 residues. V lost 4 bases and J lost 4, with 11 bases in between. CDR1 is SGHDT, CDR2 YYEEEE, per germline. CDR3 sequence: CASSTRQYNEKLFF. The CDR3 bases are TGTGCCAGCAGCACCCGACAGTATAATGAAAAACTGTTTTTT.

The CDR3 protein is CASSESSGGATDTQYF. The CDR3 nucleotides are TGCGCCAGCAGTGAGAGCAGCGGGGGGGCGACAGATACGCAGTATTTT. The chain uses TRBV10-2 and TRBJ2-3; 10 bases are a match to TRBD2. The CDR3 is made up of 16 amino acids. Trimming took 2 bases from V and 3 from J; bases not matched to a gene: 5. Germline CDR1 WSHSY, CDR2 SAAADI.

The chain recombines TRBV19 with TRBJ1-5, with 10 nucleotides matching TRBD1. Germline V lookup: CDR1 LNHDA, CDR2 SQIVND (reference sequence). Losses at the gene ends were 2 bases for V and 7 bases for J; bases not matched to a gene: 8. The CDR3 sequence is 16 residues long. CDR3: CASSIPPGQGIQPQHF. The CDR3 DNA follows: TGTGCCAGTAGTATACCCCCGGGACAGGGGATACAGCCCCAGCATTTT.

This chain joins TRBV19 and TRBJ1-4; no reliable D call. The CDR3 runs 14 residues. The V end was cut by 6 bases, the J end by 0 bases, with 8 bases between. Germline loops: CDR1 LNHDA, CDR2 SQIVND (reference sequence). The CDR3 nucleotides are TGTGCCAGTAGGAGACACGCAACTAATGAAAAACTGTTTTTT. It encodes CASRRHATNEKLFF.

This chain connects TRBV7-3 to TRBJ2-6; a possible D gene is TRBD1 (6 bases). Germline V gene sequence: CDR1 SGHTA, CDR2 FQGTGA. The CDR3 spans 17 residues. Trimming removed 3 bases from V and 3 bases from J, with 15 bases in between. CDR3 in DNA: TGTGCCAGCAGCTTGGTTTCGGCAGGGGATGGGGCCAACGTCCTGACTTTC. It codes for CASSLVSAGDGANVLTF. The full variable domain, rest sourced from reference TRBV7-3 and TRBJ2-6, is GAGVSQTPSNKVTEKGKYVELRCDPISGHTALYWYRQSLGQGPEFLIYFQGTGAADDSGLPNDRFFAVRPEGSVSTLKIQRTERGDSAVYLCASSLVSAGDGANVLTFGAGSRLTVL.

The CDR3 loop is CASSQGSGFSTDTQYF. CDR3 DNA sequence: TGTGCCAGCAGCCAAGGTTCCGGGTTTAGCACAGATACGCAGTATTTT. The rearrangement uses TRBV3-1 (or the pseudogene TRBV3-2) and TRBJ2-3; no clear D gene. Per germline, CDR1 LGHDT and CDR2 YNNKEL (reference sequence). This CDR3 is built from 16 residues. Trimming took 1 base from V and 0 from J, leaving 11 bases between them.

The chain combines TRBV6-6 with TRBJ2-7; maybe TRBD1 (5 bases). Deletions cut 6 bases from V and 3 bases from J, with 9 bases between. Germline V gene sequence: CDR1 MNHNY, CDR2 SVGAGI (reference sequence). The CDR3 is 12 residues long. The CDR3 DNA follows: TGTGCCAGCAGCTCGACAGTCTACGAGCAGTACTTC. This encodes CASSSTVYEQYF.

This clone has just one count. The V and J genes are TRBV18 and TRBJ2-2; TRBD1 aligns across 8 bases. The CDR3 extends over 16 amino acids. CDR1 is KGHSH and CDR2 is LQKENI in the germline V gene. J was trimmed by 5 bases and V by 6 bases; bases with no gene match: 11. The CDR3 sequence: CASSPMGQVGTGELFF. The CDR3 bases are TGTGCCAGCTCGCCCATGGGACAGGTTGGGACCGGGGAGCTGTTTTTT.

The CDR3: CASSLLGEGGTYEQYF. As DNA, the CDR3 is TGTGCCAGCAGTTTGTTGGGGGAAGGGGGCACCTACGAGCAGTACTTC. V and J are TRBV28 and TRBJ2-7, with 7 bases aligning to TRBD1. The V gene's germline CDR1 is MDHEN and CDR2 SYDVKM. The CDR3 loop spans 16 amino acids. After removal of 3 bases from V and 2 bases from J, the junction contained 10 bases not matched to a gene.

The chain uses TRBV5-4 and TRBJ2-7; 10 bases agree with TRBD2. Per the germline V gene, CDR1 is SGHNT and CDR2 is YYREEE (reference sequence). The V segment lost 5 bases and the J segment 7 bases; nucleotides outside the gene matches: 6. The CDR3 extends over 13 amino acids. The CDR3 here is CASSYELAGEQYF. CDR3 nucleotide sequence: TGTGCCAGCAGTTATGAACTAGCGGGGGAGCAGTACTTC. The full variable domain, its missing parts supplied by reference TRBV5-4 and TRBJ2-7, is ETGVTQSPTHLIKTRGQQVTLRCSSQSGHNTVSWYQQALGQGPQFIFQYYREEENGRGNFPPRFSGLQFPNYSSELNVNALELDDSALYLCASSYELAGEQYFGPGTRLTVT.

The chain employs TRBV4-3 and TRBJ2-2; 15 bases align to TRBD2. The V segment lost 5 bases and the J segment 5 bases; nucleotides outside the gene matches: 6. There are 17 residues in the CDR3. Per germline, CDR1 LGHNA and CDR2 YSLEER. Here the CDR3 reads CASSTGLAGGRTGELFF. Here the CDR3 DNA reads TGCGCCAGCAGCACGGGACTAGCGGGAGGTAGGACCGGGGAGCTGTTTTTT.

The genes are TRBV7-9 and TRBJ2-3; D might be TRBD2 (5 bases). This CDR3 spans 15 amino acids. Germline CDR1 SEHNR, CDR2 FQNEAQ (reference sequence). V lost 5 bases and J lost 5, with 17 bases in between. The CDR3 nucleotides read TGTGCCAGCAGCCGTAGCGACGGGCTGGGAGATACGCAGTATTTT. It is translated as CASSRSDGLGDTQYF. Supplemented by reference TRBV7-9 and TRBJ2-3, the full variable domain reads DTGVSQNPRHKITKRGQNVTFRCDPISEHNRLYWYRQTLGQGPEFLTYFQNEAQLEKSRLLSDRFSAERPKGSFSTLEIQRTEQGDSAMYLCASSRSDGLGDTQYFGPGTRLTVL.

The chain combines TRBV5-5 with TRBJ2-7; D is undetermined. The CDR3 loop spans 15 amino acids. CDR1 and CDR2 (germline): SGHKS, YYEKEE (reference sequence). Trimming left V 0 bases short and J 0 bases short, with 10 bases between. DNA for the CDR3: TGTGCCAGCAGCTTGGGGGCTTCCAGCTCCTACGAGCAGTACTTC. Translating it yields CASSLGASSSYEQYF. The variable domain in full, with the rest retrieved from reference TRBV5-5 and TRBJ2-7, is DAGVTQSPTHLIKTRGQQVTLRCSPISGHKSVSWYQQVLGQGPQFIFQYYEKEERGRGNFPDRFSARQFPNYSSELNVNALLLGDSALYLCASSLGASSSYEQYFGPGTRLTVT.

The chain's CDR3 is CASSVAPSTVTQYF. DNA of the CDR3: TGTGCCAGCAGCGTAGCTCCTAGTACCGTTACGCAGTATTTT. This chain links TRBV9 with TRBJ2-3; D unclear. V was clipped by 0 bases and J by 8 bases, with 13 bases between them. Germline assignment: CDR1 SGDLS and CDR2 YYNGEE. The CDR3 spans 14 residues.

J is TRBJ2-3 and V is TRBV3-1 (or the pseudogene TRBV3-2); 8 bases fit TRBD2. Germline values: CDR1 LGHDT, CDR2 YNNKEL (reference sequence). The V gene end was trimmed by 4 bases and the J gene end by 3 bases; junction bases not matched to a gene: 12. This CDR3 has 17 amino acids. CDR3 in DNA: TGTGCCAGCAGCCGCCAAGGGGCGGGGGGACCAACAGATACGCAGTATTTT. Amino acid sequence: CASSRQGAGGPTDTQYF.

This clone was observed a few times. The chain joins TRBV19 to TRBJ1-5; no reliable D call. This CDR3 spans 16 amino acids. Germline V lookup: CDR1 LNHDA, CDR2 SQIVND (reference sequence). The V gene lost 6 bases and the J gene lost 5 bases, with 20 bases spanning the gap. The chain's CDR3 is CASSIPGSRQYQPQHF. The DNA for the CDR3 is TGTGCCAGTAGCATCCCGGGGAGTCGACAATATCAGCCCCAGCATTTT.

The gene calls are TRBV7-2 and TRBJ1-6, with D hard to call. The CDR3 runs 12 residues. Germline lookup yields CDR1 SGHTA and CDR2 FQGNSA. V was clipped by 5 bases and J by 8 bases, with 7 bases between them. The CDR3 bases are TGTGCCAGCAGCGGCCGCTATTCACCCCTCCACTTT. This codes for CASSGRYSPLHF. Full variable domain (outside the CDR3, taken from reference TRBV7-2 and TRBJ1-6): GAGVSQSPSNKVTEKGKDVELRCDPISGHTALYWYRQSLGQGLEFLIYFQGNSAPDKSGLPSDRFSAERTGGSVSTLTIQRTQQEDSAVYLCASSGRYSPLHFGNGTRLTVT.

The V and J genes are TRBV7-2 and TRBJ2-7, with 7 bases aligning to TRBD1. CDR1 is SGHTA and CDR2 is FQGNSA in the germline V gene. The J segment lost 1 base and the V segment lost 3 bases, leaving 6 bases of the junction unmatched. This CDR3 comprises 15 residues. The CDR3 region is CASSFGYRGSYEQYF. The CDR3 DNA reads TGTGCCAGCAGCTTCGGATACAGGGGTTCCTACGAGCAGTACTTC.

The CDR3 DNA reads as TGTGCCAGCGGGGGGACTTTGCGGTTCTTC. Translated: CASGGTLRFF. J is TRBJ2-1 and V is TRBV12-3 or TRBV12-4, with D tentatively TRBD2 (6 bases). V was cut by 8 bases and J by 15 bases, with 14 bases left in between. CDR3 size: 10 residues.